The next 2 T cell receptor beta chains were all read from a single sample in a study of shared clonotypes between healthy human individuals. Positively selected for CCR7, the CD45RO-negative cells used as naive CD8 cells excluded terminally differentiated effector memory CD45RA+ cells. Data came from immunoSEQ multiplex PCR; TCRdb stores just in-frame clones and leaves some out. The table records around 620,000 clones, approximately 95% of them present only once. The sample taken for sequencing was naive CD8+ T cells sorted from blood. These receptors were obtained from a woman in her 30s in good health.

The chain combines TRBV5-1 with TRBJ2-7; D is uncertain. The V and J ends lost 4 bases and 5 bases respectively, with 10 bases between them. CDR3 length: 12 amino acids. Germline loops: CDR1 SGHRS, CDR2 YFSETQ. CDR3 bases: TGCGCCAGCAGCCCGGGCTATAACGAGCAGTACTTC. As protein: CASSPGYNEQYF.

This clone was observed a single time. DNA of the CDR3: TGTGCCAGCAGCGTAGGGACAACCAGCGGCGAGCAGTACTTC. Protein product: CASSVGTTSGEQYF. The genes are TRBV9 and TRBJ2-7, with D perhaps TRBD1 or TRBD2 (5 bases each). CDR3 length equals 14 residues. V lost 0 bases, J lost 6 bases, and 13 bases lay in between. Germline V gene lookup returns CDR1 SGDLS and CDR2 YYNGEE.